This TCR beta chain was captured in a study of cytomegalovirus exposure and HLA in healthy donors. This clone has only one observation. Its antigen is unknown. This CDR3 is built from 13 residues. Trimming stripped 6 bases from V and 7 bases from J, with 13 bases between. Germline CDR1 and CDR2: MNHNY and SVGAGI (reference sequence). Use of 60 Vbeta and 13 Jbeta primers characterized the PCR. Original handling: Some 11 million of the about 80 million unique TCR beta chains counted in a later analysis were shared. Only in-frame clones appear in the TCRdb table, and some are missing; sequencing was by immunoSEQ multiplex PCR. V and J calls and clone size are those listed in that table; D and trimming were worked out from the DNA. The sample comprises some 140,000 clones, 80% of which are singletons, and about 2.2% rests with the top ten. Findings and caveats of the study: Using the classifier, cytomegalovirus status was reportedly diagnosed with high specificity and sensitivity.

This chain joins TRBV6-6 and TRBJ1-5, with D possibly matching TRBD1 (6 bases). The TCR originated in a man aged 25-40 years in good health and CMV-seronegative. The sample was PBMCs. The CDR3 here is CASSPTGKQPQHF. Here the CDR3 DNA reads TGTGCCAGCAGCCCCACAGGGAAGCAGCCCCAGCATTTT.